The rows below give T cell receptor beta chains drawn from one sample of a study of CD8+CD57+ T cells in acquired aplastic anemia. TCRdb re-derived calls from the reads in MiXCR, one entry per CDR3 protein. The data hold hundreds of thousands of distinct CDR3 sequences, with around 72% observed a single time. Sequenced sample: sorted CD4+, CD8+, or CD8+CD57+ T cells (not recorded which) from PBMCs. These receptors were collected from a human donor in good health, serving as a control. CDR3s include the opening cysteine and the closing phenylalanine or tryptophan. The D gene is left open where the match is weak. Only some rows state a clone size, as once, few, many or a class for expanded clones.

size,V,J,D,CDR3,DNA
-,TRBV7-2,TRBJ2-5,-,CASSSQGIWETQYF,TGTGCCAGCAGCTCGCAGGGTATCTGGGAGACCCAGTACTTC
-,TRBV5-1,TRBJ2-1,-,CASSLREETGFF,TGCGCCAGCAGCTTGCGGGAGGAGACAGGGTTCTTC
many,TRBV27,TRBJ2-3,TRBD2,CASSLSGVGTDTQYF,TGTGCCAGCAGTTTAAGCGGGGTCGGCACAGATACGCAGTATTTT
few,TRBV25-1,TRBJ2-7,-,CASSELAGAEQYF,TGTGCCAGCAGTGAATTGGCGGGGGCCGAGCAGTACTTC
-,TRBV7-6,TRBJ1-2,-,CASSLTGHGYTF,TGTGCCAGCAGCTTGACAGGTCATGGCTACACCTTC
many,TRBV14,TRBJ2-7,-,CASTTRSSYGQYF,TGTGCCAGCACGACGAGATCGTCCTACGGGCAGTACTTC
-,TRBV5-1,TRBJ1-2,-,CASSFPLGNGYTF,TGCGCCAGCAGCTTTCCCCTGGGCAATGGCTACACCTTC
-,TRBV7-6,TRBJ2-1,-,CASSLTPGQRLYNEQFF,TGTGCCAGCAGCTTAACGCCGGGACAAAGGCTCTACAATGAGCAGTTCTTC
-,TRBV7-2,TRBJ1-1,-,CASSRVWASTEAFF,TGCGCCAGCAGCCGAGTTTGGGCTTCCACCGAAGCTTTCTTT
-,TRBV20-1,TRBJ1-1,-,CSARGGGMNTEAFF,TGCAGTGCTAGGGGAGGGGGGATGAACACTGAAGCTTTCTTT
-,TRBV7-2,TRBJ2-7,-,CASSRGGGEEYF,TGTGCCAGCAGTAGAGGCGGGGGCGAGGAGTACTTC
-,TRBV7-2,TRBJ1-2,TRBD1,CASSRDRKDLGYTF,TGTGCCAGCAGTCGGGACAGGAAGGACCTCGGCTACACCTTC
-,TRBV5-1,TRBJ1-1,TRBD1,CASSLPQGGTEAFF,TGTGCCAGCAGCTTACCTCAGGGGGGCACTGAAGCTTTCTTT
-,TRBV7-3,TRBJ2-2,-,CASLVPGAGELFF,TGTGCCAGCTTAGTCCCCGGGGCCGGTGAACTGTTTTTT
-,TRBV12-3/TRBV12-4,TRBJ1-1,-,CASTRPGEQDEAFF,TGTGCCAGCACCCGCCCAGGGGAGCAAGATGAAGCTTTCTTT
-,TRBV5-4,TRBJ2-1,TRBD2,CASSLASGGVNEQFF,TGTGCCAGCAGCTTGGCTAGCGGGGGGGTGAATGAGCAGTTCTTC
many,TRBV7-2,TRBJ2-7,TRBD1,CASSTPQGAIYEQYF,TGTGCCAGCAGCACTCCACAGGGGGCTATCTACGAGCAGTACTTC
-,TRBV9,TRBJ1-3,-,CASSYAHSSENTIYF,TGTGCCAGCAGTTATGCCCATAGCTCTGAAAACACCATATATTTT
many,TRBV10-3,TRBJ2-7,TRBD2,CAISGSGRSYEQYF,TGTGCCATCAGTGGTAGCGGGCGCTCCTACGAGCAGTACTTC
-,TRBV4-1,TRBJ1-6,-,CTSRQRPYNSPLHF,TGCACCAGCAGACAGCGCCCGTATAATTCACCCCTCCACTTT
many,TRBV20-1,TRBJ1-6,-,CSAGRLNSPLHF,TGCAGTGCTGGACGGCTTAATTCACCCCTCCACTTT
-,TRBV15,TRBJ1-1,-,CATRAIGGPTEAFF,TGCGCCACCCGCGCTATAGGAGGACCCACTGAAGCTTTCTTT
many,TRBV4-3,TRBJ1-5,-,CASSQEGRSNQPQHF,TGCGCCAGCAGCCAAGAGGGAAGGAGCAATCAGCCCCAGCATTTT
few,TRBV9,TRBJ1-4,-,CASSSHGELNYELF,TGTGCCAGCAGCTCCCACGGGGAACTGAACTACGAGCTTTTT
-,TRBV7-3,TRBJ2-7,TRBD2,CASRLAGGQRGEQYF,TGTGCCAGCAGACTAGCGGGGGGGCAACGTGGCGAGCAGTACTTC
-,TRBV6-6,TRBJ1-2,-,CASSISHGYTF,TGTGCCAGTAGTATAAGTCATGGCTACACCTTT
-,TRBV7-9,TRBJ2-7,-,CASTGRGPSTSDQF,-
-,TRBV2,TRBJ2-1,-,CASSEGWAEPDEQFF,TGTGCCAGCAGTGAGGGGTGGGCCGAACCGGACGAGCAGTTCTTC
-,TRBV7-9,TRBJ2-3,TRBD2,CATSRDTAGAIAQYF,TGTGCCACCAGCAGAGATACAGCGGGGGCTATTGCGCAGTATTTT
-,TRBV7-2,TRBJ1-2,-,CATSIDLGGYYGYTF,TGTGCCACCAGCATAGACCTTGGCGGCTACTATGGCTACACCTTC
-,TRBV9,TRBJ1-1,-,CASSLGVDTEGYF,TGTGCCAGCAGCCTCGGGGTGGACACTGAAGGTTACTTT
-,TRBV20-1,TRBJ1-1,-,CSARGGGGYTEAFF,TGCAGTGCTAGAGGTGGGGGGGGGTACACTGAAGCTTTCTTT
-,TRBV15,TRBJ1-1,-,CATSRRGGDEAFF,TGTGCCACCAGTAGAAGGGGTGGAGATGAAGCTTTCTTT
-,TRBV11-1,TRBJ1-6,-,CASSLARQGGSPLHF,TGTGCCAGCAGCTTAGCGCGGCAGGGAGGTTCACCCCTCCACTTT
many,TRBV30,TRBJ1-3,TRBD1,CAWSEWTGPGNTIYF,TGTGCCTGGAGTGAGTGGACAGGGCCTGGAAACACCATATATTTT
many,TRBV19,TRBJ2-3,-,CASSNSAGLTDTQYF,TGTGCCAGTAGTAACTCGGCGGGGCTCACAGATACGCAGTATTTT
-,TRBV11-2,TRBJ1-4,-,CASSQDLIRATNEKLFF,TGCGCCAGCAGCCAAGATTTGATACGGGCAACTAATGAAAAACTGTTTTTT
once,TRBV7-2,TRBJ2-5,-,CASSLDHTLGQETQYF,TGTGCCAGCAGCTTAGATCATACTTTGGGGCAAGAGACCCAGTACTTC
many,TRBV4-3,TRBJ2-7,-,CASSQVETGDSYEQYF,TGCGCCAGCAGCCAAGTTGAGACAGGTGACTCCTACGAGCAGTACTTC
-,TRBV5-4,TRBJ2-7,TRBD2,CASSLSGVEQYF,TGTGCCAGCAGCTTGAGCGGGGTCGAGCAGTACTTC
many,TRBV7-2,TRBJ2-2,-,CASSLAGEWSYTGELFF,TGTGCCAGCAGCTTAGCCGGAGAGTGGTCATACACCGGGGAGCTGTTTTTT
-,TRBV7-6,TRBJ1-1,-,CASSRQVGTEAFF,TGTGCCAGCAGCCGACAGGTGGGCACTGAAGCTTTCTTT
-,TRBV5-4,TRBJ1-2,TRBD1,CASSLDLQGYYGYTF,TGTGCCAGCAGCTTGGACCTACAGGGGTACTATGGCTACACCTTC
-,TRBV9,TRBJ1-1,-,CASSEGDPGKAEAFF,TGTGCCAGCAGCGAGGGGGACCCAGGTAAGGCTGAAGCTTTCTTT
-,TRBV6-1,TRBJ2-7,TRBD1,CASRYPAGTGDYEQYF,TGTGCCAGTCGCTACCCGGCCGGGACAGGGGACTACGAGCAGTACTTC
-,TRBV10-3,TRBJ2-7,-,CSVSPRSYEQYF,TGTTCCGTTAGCCCACGGTCCTACGAGCAGTACTTC
once,TRBV5-1,TRBJ1-6,-,CASSLAGNYNSPLHF,TGCGCCAGCAGCTTGGCGGGGAACTATAATTCACCCCTCCACTTT
many,TRBV6-2/TRBV6-3,TRBJ1-3,TRBD1,CASRPTSTGGNTIYF,TGTGCCAGCAGGCCGACATCGACAGGGGGAAACACCATATATTTT